Following are 26 T cell receptor beta chains from one sample sequenced in a study of siplizumab effects on memory and regulatory T cells. Data came from immunoSEQ multiplex PCR; TCRdb stores just in-frame clones and leaves some out. The sample holds 110,000 or so clones; about 93% are singletons and the top ten take approximately 0.32%. The sample consisted of CD4+ T cells sorted from blood. These receptor sequences come from a human donor in good health.

DNA of the CDR3: TGTGCCAGCAGCGTAGATAATAGCGGGAGCACAGATACGCAGTATTTT. Its translation: CASSVDNSGSTDTQYF. V and J are TRBV9 and TRBJ2-3, with 7 bases lining up with TRBD2. J was trimmed by 0 bases and V by 0 bases; bases with no gene match: 4. Germline V gives CDR1 SGDLS, CDR2 YYNGEE. CDR3 length: 16 amino acids.

J is TRBJ1-4 and V is TRBV15; D is undetermined. This CDR3 is built from 13 residues. V was trimmed by 4 bases and J by 7 bases, leaving 10 bases between them. Germline CDR1 is LNHNV and CDR2 is YYDKDF (reference sequence). The CDR3 spells CATSTRLGEKLFF. Here the CDR3 DNA reads TGTGCCACCAGCACCAGACTCGGTGAAAAACTGTTTTTT.

The chain employs TRBV7-3 and TRBJ1-2; D is ambiguous. Trimming took 6 bases from V and 6 from J, leaving 14 bases between them. The CDR3 totals 13 residues. Germline assignment: CDR1 SGHTA and CDR2 FQGTGA. CDR3 in DNA: TGTGCCAGCAGTCCTGGAGCCAGCCATGGCTACACCTTC. This codes for CASSPGASHGYTF.

The V gene is TRBV5-1, the J gene TRBJ1-3; 7 positions match TRBD1. The CDR3 loop spans 15 amino acids. CDR1 and CDR2 from the germline V gene are SGHRS and YFSETQ. J was trimmed by 2 bases and V by 1 base; bases with no gene match: 3. The DNA for the CDR3 is TGCGCCAGCAGCTTGAGTACAGGGGCTGGAAACACCATATATTTT. This translates into CASSLSTGAGNTIYF.

The chain has TRBV10-1 and TRBJ1-4; possibly TRBD1 for D (6 bases). Trimming pared 2 bases from V and 8 bases from J, leaving 15 bases between. CDR3 length equals 15 residues. From germline, CDR1 is WNHNN and CDR2 SYGVQD (reference sequence). The chain's CDR3 is CASSEGGRHGEKLFF. In DNA form, the CDR3 reads TGCGCCAGCAGTGAGGGGGGCAGGCACGGAGAAAAACTGTTTTTT.

This clone appeared a single time. The rearrangement uses TRBV25-1 and TRBJ2-1; 13 nucleotides match TRBD2. Trimming took 3 bases from V and 4 from J; bases not matched to a gene: 3. Germline V lookup: CDR1 MGHDK, CDR2 SYGVNS. This CDR3 spans 16 amino acids. As DNA, the CDR3 is TGTGCCAGCAGTGATCGACTAGCGGGGGGTTACAATGAGCAGTTCTTC. It translates to CASSDRLAGGYNEQFF.

The rearrangement links TRBV30 to TRBJ2-1; 14 positions match TRBD2. Germline CDR1 is GTSNPN and CDR2 is SVGIG (reference sequence). The CDR3 has 15 residues. The trim removed 3 bases at V and 6 bases at J, leaving 4 bases unmatched. Here the CDR3 reads CAWRGTSGSRNEQFF. The CDR3 nucleotides read TGTGCCTGGAGAGGGACTAGCGGGAGTCGCAATGAGCAGTTCTTC.

The chain uses TRBV11-3 and TRBJ1-5; 7 nucleotides agree with TRBD1. Germline V gene data show CDR1 as SGHNT and CDR2 as YENEEA. J was trimmed by 0 bases and V by 4 bases; bases with no gene match: 12. The CDR3 extends over 18 amino acids. CDR3 DNA sequence: TGTGCCAGCAGCTCCAATTTCGGGACAGCTTATAGCAATCAGCCCCAGCATTTT. This codes for CASSSNFGTAYSNQPQHF.

Points on this clone: The junction shows a germline mismatch at one end, possibly a read error. The V call is TRBV15, the J call TRBJ2-2, with D possibly being TRBD1 or TRBD2 (5 bases each). The CDR3 loop spans 14 amino acids. Looked up from germline, CDR1 is LNHNV and CDR2 is YYDKDF (reference sequence). The CDR3, as DNA: TGTGCCACCACCCCGGGACCGAAGACCGGGGAGCTGTTTTTT. This translates into CATTPGPKTGELFF.

The V gene is TRBV13, the J gene TRBJ1-5; D gene unclear. Germline-derived CDR1 and CDR2 are PRHDT and FYEKMQ (reference sequence). This CDR3 comprises 15 residues. Between the trimmed V and J ends, which lost 0 bases and 0 bases, there was a span of 6 bases. This CDR3 reads CASSLGQYSNQPQHF. DNA of the CDR3: TGTGCCAGCAGCTTAGGACAGTATAGCAATCAGCCCCAGCATTTT.

The gene calls are TRBV5-4 and TRBJ1-1, with 7 bases aligning to TRBD1. Per the germline V gene, CDR1 is SGHNT and CDR2 is YYREEE (reference sequence). The CDR3 totals 15 residues. The V segment lost 4 bases and the J segment 4 bases; nucleotides outside the gene matches: 10. The CDR3 DNA is TGTGCCAGCAGCCACCGGTCGGCAGGGGGCACTGAAGCTTTCTTT. Translated, it gives CASSHRSAGGTEAFF.

This clone has a single count. The rearrangement joins TRBV9 to TRBJ2-1; no clear D gene. The germline gives CDR1 SGDLS, CDR2 YYNGEE. Trimming left V 3 bases short and J 9 bases short, with 13 bases between. The CDR3 runs to 13 residues. The CDR3 protein is CASSGEMGFEQFF. Written as DNA, the CDR3 is TGTGCCAGCAGCGGCGAGATGGGATTTGAGCAGTTCTTC.

The DNA of the CDR3 is TGTGCCAGCAGTCCCCAGCGCCAAGGGCAAGAAGCTTTCTTT. Amino acids: CASSPQRQGQEAFF. The chain joins TRBV6-5 to TRBJ1-1; D remains ambiguous. With 5 bases removed from V and 8 bases from J, the gap between germline ends came to 18 bases. The germline gives CDR1 MNHEY, CDR2 SVGAGI. The CDR3 covers 14 residues.

This chain connects TRBV14 to TRBJ2-6; TRBD1 matches 9 bases. Germline V lookup: CDR1 SGHDN, CDR2 FVKESK. V was clipped by 3 bases and J by 0 bases; unmatched bases: 6. The CDR3 extends over 18 amino acids. The CDR3 reads CASSHGTGRYSGANVLTF. CDR3 in DNA: TGTGCCAGCAGCCACGGGACAGGGAGATACTCTGGGGCCAACGTCCTGACTTTC.

The rearrangement uses TRBV4-3 and TRBJ2-1; TRBD2 aligns across 10 bases. The CDR3 is made up of 16 amino acids. The germline gives CDR1 LGHNA, CDR2 YSLEER. The V gene end was trimmed by 0 bases and the J gene end by 1 base; junction bases not matched to a gene: 0. CDR3 sequence reads: CASSQEGLASYNEQFF. CDR3 sequence (DNA): TGCGCCAGCAGCCAAGAGGGACTAGCGTCCTACAATGAGCAGTTCTTC.

This clone was observed a few times. V usage is TRBV5-4 and J usage is TRBJ1-1, with D unresolved. With 1 base removed from V and 2 bases from J, the gap between germline ends came to 9 bases. The CDR3 covers 14 residues. Looked up from germline, CDR1 is SGHNT and CDR2 is YYREEE (reference sequence). The CDR3 region is CASSLTATNTEAFF. The CDR3 coding sequence is TGTGCCAGCAGCTTGACGGCAACCAACACTGAAGCTTTCTTT.

This chain joins TRBV29-1 and TRBJ1-4; no clear D. Germline CDR1 and CDR2: SQVTM and ANQGSEA. V shed 5 bases and J shed 8 bases, with 18 bases lying between them. This CDR3 spans 14 amino acids. CDR3 residues: CSVYPGASGEKLFF. In DNA, the CDR3 is TGCAGCGTTTACCCAGGTGCAAGCGGAGAAAAACTGTTTTTT. Full variable domain (outside the CDR3, taken from reference TRBV29-1 and TRBJ1-4): SAVISQKPSRDICQRGTSLTIQCQVDSQVTMMFWYRQQPGQSLTLIATANQGSEATYESGFVIDKFPISRPNLTFSTLTVSNMSPEDSSIYLCSVYPGASGEKLFFGSGTQLSVL.

The chain couples TRBV6-5 to TRBJ1-6; possibly TRBD1 for D (6 bases). CDR3 length equals 16 residues. The V gene lost 2 bases and the J gene lost 13 bases, with 21 bases spanning the gap. Germline V gene lookup returns CDR1 MNHEY and CDR2 SVGAGI. CDR3 DNA sequence: TGTGCCAGCAGTTACAGGGGGGGAACCGGATATTTTCCCCTCCACTTT. Amino acid sequence: CASSYRGGTGYFPLHF.

This CDR3 is CASTRGQGDEKLFF. The CDR3 DNA is TGTGCCAGCACCCGGGGACAGGGGGATGAAAAACTGTTTTTT. This chain uses TRBV7-2 with TRBJ1-4; the match to TRBD1 covers 11 bases. The length of the CDR3 is 14 residues. Germline V gives CDR1 SGHTA, CDR2 FQGNSA. Trimming cost V 7 bases and J 6 bases; bases outside gene matches: 4.

The rearrangement joins TRBV4-2 to TRBJ2-7, with D uncertain. CDR1 and CDR2 (germline): LGHNA, YNFKEQ. The CDR3 runs to 13 residues. V lost 2 bases and J lost 4, with 9 bases in between. CDR3 nucleotide sequence: TGTGCCAGCAGCCAACAAAACAATTACGAGCAGTACTTC. It is translated as CASSQQNNYEQYF.

The chain employs TRBV5-1 and TRBJ1-2; D not resolved. Germline V gives CDR1 SGHRS, CDR2 YFSETQ. V dropped 4 bases and J dropped 2 bases, with 9 bases sitting between them. CDR3 length: 13 amino acids. The CDR3 bases are TGCGCCAGCAGCCGCGACACAAACTATGGCTACACCTTC. This gives the protein CASSRDTNYGYTF. The full variable domain, in which reference TRBV5-1 and TRBJ1-2 provide the parts outside the CDR3, is KAGVTQTPRYLIKTRGQQVTLSCSPISGHRSVSWYQQTPGQGLQFLFEYFSETQRNKGNFPGRFSGRQFSNSRSEMNVSTLELGDSALYLCASSRDTNYGYTFGSGTRLTVV.

As regards this clone: One end of the junction fails to match germline, which may point to a read error. V is TRBV7-7 and J is TRBJ2-1; D might be TRBD1 (5 bases). Germline lookup yields CDR1 SSHAT and CDR2 FNYEAQ (reference sequence). This CDR3 spans 16 amino acids. The CDR3 is CASSISLGVPRSEQFF. CDR3 sequence (DNA): TGTGCTAGCAGCATTAGTTTAGGGGTCCCCAGAAGTGAGCAGTTCTTC.

The V gene is TRBV5-1, the J gene TRBJ2-3; the match to TRBD1 covers 12 bases. Germline V gene lookup returns CDR1 SGHRS and CDR2 YFSETQ. The trim removed 2 bases at V and 5 bases at J, leaving 3 bases unmatched. CDR3 length equals 15 residues. The CDR3 DNA sequence: TGCGCCAGCAGCTTCGGGACAGGGGGCGGAGATACGCAGTATTTT. It specifies CASSFGTGGGDTQYF.

The CDR3 spells CASSPGDRGNAFF. The DNA of the CDR3 is TGTGCCAGCAGCCCCGGGGACAGGGGGAACGCTTTCTTT. This chain joins TRBV7-3 and TRBJ1-1; TRBD1 aligns across 11 bases. Germline V lookup: CDR1 SGHTA, CDR2 FQGTGA. CDR3 size: 13 residues. J was trimmed by 11 bases and V by 5 bases; bases with no gene match: 7.

The chain uses TRBV30 and TRBJ2-3; TRBD1 or TRBD2 may be the D gene (5 bases each). Germline-derived CDR1 and CDR2 are GTSNPN and SVGIG (reference sequence). The CDR3 sequence is 15 residues long. Trimming stripped 0 bases from V and 0 bases from J, with 10 bases between. The CDR3 region has the DNA TGTGCCTGGAGTGTAAGGGACCGTAGCACAGATACGCAGTATTTT. It translates to CAWSVRDRSTDTQYF.

The count of this clone is one. This chain joins TRBV29-1 and TRBJ2-5; D is unclear. The ends were cut back, 7 bases at V and 2 bases at J, with 5 bases in the middle. The CDR3 has 10 residues. Per germline, CDR1 SQVTM and CDR2 ANQGSEA. CDR3 sequence (DNA): TGCAGCGCCTATCAAGAGACCCAGTACTTC. Protein: CSAYQETQYF.